Listed below are T cell receptor beta chains from one sample, sequenced in a study of cytomegalovirus exposure and HLA in healthy donors. The data were produced by immunoSEQ multiplex PCR, yet TCRdb's version contains in-frame clones alone and is incomplete. The listing contains about 130,000 clones. The specimen was PBMCs. These receptors were collected from a woman aged 40 to 50 in good health and CMV-seronegative. CDR3s include the opening cysteine and the closing phenylalanine or tryptophan. Each record gives: V gene, D gene, CDR3 length, J gene, CDR3 protein, CDR3 DNA. A D gene is named only where the DNA matches it firmly.

TRBV5-1	.	15	TRBJ2-2	CASSSRDINTGELFF	TGCGCCAGCAGCTCCCGGGACATCAACACCGGGGAGCTGTTTTTT
TRBV5-1	.	17	TRBJ2-2	CASSSGGAQLNTGELFF	TGCGCCAGCAGCTCTGGCGGGGCACAGTTAAACACCGGGGAGCTGTTTTTT
TRBV15	TRBD2	14	TRBJ2-1	CATSRDPAGDEQFF	TGTGCCACCAGCAGAGACCCCGCGGGGGATGAGCAGTTCTTC
TRBV5-8	TRBD1	17	TRBJ1-3	CASSDWDSSLAGNTIYF	TGTGCCAGCAGCGACTGGGACAGCTCACTAGCCGGAAACACCATATATTTT
TRBV28	.	16	TRBJ1-1	CASSSARTAKGAEAFF	TGTGCCAGCAGTTCGGCAAGGACAGCAAAAGGGGCTGAAGCTTTCTTT
TRBV11-2	.	16	TRBJ1-1	CASSSLRVRTWTEAFF	TGTGCCAGCAGCTCCCTGAGGGTGAGGACTTGGACTGAAGCTTTCTTT
TRBV7-2	TRBD2	15	TRBJ2-1	CASSFGGGRGNEQFF	TGTGCCAGCAGCTTTGGGGGGGGTCGTGGCAATGAGCAGTTCTTC
TRBV7-2	.	14	TRBJ2-5	CASSRAGGGAAQYF	TGTGCCAGCAGCCGAGCTGGAGGGGGCGCGGCCCAGTACTTC
TRBV12-2	.	12	TRBJ1-5	CASRPADQPQHF	TGTGCAAGTCGCCCAGCGGACCAGCCCCAGCATTTT
TRBV3-2	.	9	TRBJ2-1	CASKHEQFF	TGTGCCAGTAAGCATGAGCAGTTCTTC
TRBV5-6	TRBD1	17	TRBJ1-5	CASSLFGMGRGQQPQHF	TGTGCCAGCAGCTTGTTCGGTATGGGCAGGGGGCAACAGCCCCAGCATTTT